The next 13 T cell receptor beta chains were all read from a single sample in a study of T cells in Graves' hyperthyroidism and ophthalmopathy. The TCR beta CDR3 regions underwent amplification using RNA transcripts as the source. First-round RT-PCR with HTBI primers amplified the TCR CDR3 region. From the multiplex PCR reads, TCRdb called clonotypes with MiXCR, one entry per CDR3 protein. The table includes approximately 400,000 distinct CDR3 sequences, around a sixth detected once. Sequencing input: blood. The receptors here all came from a woman aged 18-29 years with Graves' hyperthyroidism.

The chain links TRBV10-3 to TRBJ2-6, with D unclear. The CDR3 has 13 residues. CDR1 and CDR2 from the germline V gene are ENHRY and SYGVKD. V was shortened by 7 bases and J by 3 bases, with 7 bases between the two germline ends. CDR3 in DNA: TGTGCCATCACTGTAGGTGGGGCCAACGTCCTGACTTTC. Protein sequence: CAITVGGANVLTF.

This clonotype has more than one count but fewer than ten. The chain combines TRBV7-3 with TRBJ1-2; the D gene is possibly TRBD1 (6 bases). With 2 bases removed from V and 1 base from J, the gap between germline ends came to 11 bases. The CDR3 runs 15 residues. Germline loops: CDR1 SGHTA, CDR2 FQGTGA. The CDR3 bases are TGTGCCAGCAGCTTAGAAGGGGGGTTTAACTATGGCTACACCTTC. The encoded protein is CASSLEGGFNYGYTF. Full variable domain (rest looked up from reference TRBV7-3 and TRBJ1-2): GAGVSQTPSNKVTEKGKYVELRCDPISGHTALYWYRQSLGQGPEFLIYFQGTGAADDSGLPNDRFFAVRPEGSVSTLKIQRTERGDSAVYLCASSLEGGFNYGYTFGSGTRLTVV.

This clonotype was seen ten or more times. The rearrangement links TRBV2 to TRBJ1-1; D possibly corresponds to TRBD1 (5 bases). The V and J ends lost 11 bases and 1 base respectively, with 14 bases between them. The germline V gene encodes CDR1 SNHLY and CDR2 FYNNEI. This CDR3 contains 13 residues. In DNA, the CDR3 is TGTGCCTGCTCGGCGGGGGAGAACACTGAAGCTTTCTTT. Translated, it gives CACSAGENTEAFF.

This clonotype was observed at least ten times. This chain links TRBV5-4 with TRBJ2-7; 8 nucleotides line up with TRBD2. The CDR3 contains 15 residues. Germline V gene data show CDR1 as SGHNT and CDR2 as YYREEE (reference sequence). V shed 0 bases, J shed 2 bases, and the junction held 4 bases outside the gene matches. DNA of the CDR3: TGTGCCAGCAGCTTGGCCCCGGGAGGGACCTACGAGCAGTACTTC. The encoded protein is CASSLAPGGTYEQYF.

The chain couples TRBV5-6 to TRBJ1-2, with TRBD1 identical over 10 bases. Trimming took 1 base from V and 2 from J; bases not matched to a gene: 2. Germline CDR1 SGHDT, CDR2 YYEEEE. The CDR3 is made up of 15 amino acids. CDR3 amino acids: CASSLSDRGNYGYTF. The CDR3 bases are TGTGCCAGCAGCTTGTCGGACAGGGGGAACTATGGCTACACCTTC.

This clonotype was detected many times. CDR3 residues: CASSLITGEKLFF. The CDR3 DNA reads TGTGCCAGCAGCTTAATAACAGGAGAAAAACTGTTTTTT. The J gene is TRBJ1-4, the V gene TRBV7-9, with D possibly matching TRBD1 (5 bases). Germline V CDR1 and CDR2: SEHNR, FQNEAQ (reference sequence). V was pared by 2 bases and J by 8 bases, with 9 bases between. CDR3 length equals 13 residues. Together with reference TRBV7-9 and TRBJ1-4, the CDR3 gives the full variable domain: DTGVSQNPRHKITKRGQNVTFRCDPISEHNRLYWYRQTLGQGPEFLTYFQNEAQLEKSRLLSDRFSAERPKGSFSTLEIQRTEQGDSAMYLCASSLITGEKLFFGSGTQLSVL.

The V call is TRBV5-1, the J call TRBJ2-1; 9 positions agree with TRBD2. Germline CDR1 is SGHRS and CDR2 is YFSETQ. The ends lost 4 bases at V and 3 bases at J; junction bases unmatched: 5. The CDR3 length is 15 residues. CDR3 residues: CASSGRAGGYNEQFF. In DNA form, the CDR3 reads TGCGCCAGCAGCGGTCGAGCGGGAGGCTACAATGAGCAGTTCTTC.

This clonotype was observed at least ten times. V usage is TRBV2 and J usage is TRBJ2-2; 7 bases are shared with TRBD1. After removal of 6 bases from V and 3 bases from J, the junction contained 7 bases not matched to a gene. CDR3 length equals 15 residues. The germline V gene has CDR1 SNHLY and CDR2 FYNNEI. The CDR3 nucleotides read TGTGCCAGCAGCTCAGGGGGAGAGGACACCGGGGAGCTGTTTTTT. Its protein product is CASSSGGEDTGELFF.

The chain couples TRBV6-1 to TRBJ1-2; D not resolved. The CDR3 is made up of 14 amino acids. Germline V gene data show CDR1 as MNHNS and CDR2 as SASEGT. Trimming cost V 5 bases and J 7 bases, with 17 bases left between them. Here the CDR3 reads CASSRESAVSGYTF. CDR3 in DNA: TGTGCCAGCAGTCGAGAATCGGCGGTTTCTGGCTACACCTTC.

This clonotype came up a few times. The CDR3 here is CASSFPPSGGAGEQFF. The CDR3 bases are TGTGCCAGCAGCTTTCCCCCTAGCGGGGGGGCCGGTGAGCAGTTCTTC. The chain uses TRBV11-2 and TRBJ2-1; 12 positions agree with TRBD2. The CDR3 runs to 16 residues. The V gene end was trimmed by 3 bases and the J gene end by 9 bases; junction bases not matched to a gene: 9. Germline CDR1 and CDR2: SGHAT and FQNNGV. Complete variable domain (other parts from reference TRBV11-2 and TRBJ2-1): EAGVAQSPRYKIIEKRQSVAFWCNPISGHATLYWYQQILGQGPKLLIQFQNNGVVDDSQLPKDRFSAERLKGVDSTLKIQPAKLEDSAVYLCASSFPPSGGAGEQFFGPGTRLTVL.

This clonotype was recorded many times. The chain joins TRBV12-3 or TRBV12-4 to TRBJ2-1; 8 bases are a match to TRBD2. The CDR3 sequence is 12 residues long. Unmatched junction bases numbered 0, after V lost 3 bases and J lost 8 bases. In nucleotides, the CDR3 is TGTGCCAGCAGTTTGCGGGGGGATGAGCAGTTCTTC. It translates to CASSLRGDEQFF.

The chain uses TRBV20-1 and TRBJ2-2; D remains unclear. The germline V gene encodes CDR1 DFQATT and CDR2 SNEGSKA (reference sequence). CDR3 length equals 15 residues. The germline V and J ends were trimmed by 4 bases and 3 bases, with 15 bases remaining between them. The CDR3 sequence is CSATPIALDTGELFF. The DNA of the CDR3 is TGCAGTGCTACACCGATCGCGTTGGACACCGGGGAGCTGTTTTTT.

This clonotype was counted many times. The chain links TRBV20-1 to TRBJ1-1; 7 positions agree with TRBD1. Trimming removed 5 bases from V and 4 bases from J; junction bases left unmatched: 4. The CDR3 has 12 amino acids. From germline, CDR1 is DFQATT and CDR2 SNEGSKA (reference sequence). This chain's CDR3 is CSARPGGTEAFF. DNA for the CDR3: TGCAGTGCTCGGCCAGGGGGCACTGAAGCTTTCTTT.